This record covers a single T cell receptor beta chain. Its antigen remains unknown. The record originates from a study of cytomegalovirus exposure and HLA in healthy donors. CDR3 length: 16 residues. The junction had 8 bases not matched to a gene; V was cut back by 6 bases and J by 7 bases. From germline, CDR1 is MNHEY and CDR2 SMNVEV (reference sequence). Study results and limitations: It was reported that the classifier diagnosed cytomegalovirus status with high specificity and sensitivity in both the original and validation cohorts. A list of about 180 TCR beta chains associated with cytomegalovirus was given.

The table came from immunoSEQ multiplex PCR; TCRdb's copy has only in-frame clones and leaves some out. The sample shows 150,000 to 200,000 clones, 88% of them seen only once. Source material: PBMCs. The clonotype was recovered from a man between 18 and 29 years old in good health and CMV-seronegative. The chain employs TRBV27 and TRBJ2-1, with TRBD2 identical over 14 bases. CDR3 in amino acids: CASRAGTSGSRNEQFF. For the CDR3, the DNA is TGTGCCAGCAGGGCCGGGACTAGCGGGAGTCGGAATGAGCAGTTCTTC.